This T cell receptor beta chain was sequenced in a study of cytomegalovirus exposure and HLA in healthy donors. PCR was performed using 60 Vbeta and 13 Jbeta primers. TCRdb keeps only in-frame clones here, not all; method: immunoSEQ multiplex PCR. Of about 130,000 clones in the sample, under 80% were seen once. This TCR came from a man younger than 35 in good health and CMV-seropositive. The specimen was PBMCs.

The CDR3 loop reads CASSISGGAFYEQYF. DNA for the CDR3: TGTGCCAGTAGTATCTCGGGGGGGGCCTTCTACGAGCAGTACTTC. V is TRBV19 and J is TRBJ2-7; 8 nucleotides line up with TRBD2. Germline V gives CDR1 LNHDA, CDR2 SQIVND (reference sequence). This CDR3 has 15 residues. J gave up 3 bases and V 3 bases, and 7 bases lay outside the gene matches.